One and the same sample provided the 6 T cell receptor beta chains below, sequenced in a study of beta chain features in type 1 diabetes. What was sequenced were expressed TCRB transcripts, since all of the isolated RNA had been reverse transcribed. Sequenced by immunoSEQ multiplex PCR; TCRdb stores in-frame clones only, minus some. The table includes approximately 400,000 clones, over 13% detected once. Sequences were obtained from naive CD4+ T cells from blood. The origin of the receptors is a woman between 18 and 30 years old in good health.

This chain links TRBV27 with TRBJ2-3; D possibly corresponds to TRBD1 (5 bases). V lost 6 bases, J lost 1 base, and 11 bases lay in between. The CDR3 spans 14 residues. The germline gives CDR1 MNHEY, CDR2 SMNVEV (reference sequence). Here the CDR3 DNA reads TGTGCCAGCAGGATTCAAGGGGGCACAGATACGCAGTATTTT. Its protein product is CASRIQGGTDTQYF.

There are a few counts of this clone. The rearrangement joins TRBV18 to TRBJ1-2, with 10 bases lining up with TRBD1. This CDR3 has 15 residues. Germline CDR1 and CDR2: KGHSH and LQKENI. Germline trimming cut 6 bases from V and 0 bases from J; bases unmatched to any gene: 4. CDR3 amino acids: CASSDGTGANYGYTF. The CDR3 nucleotides are TGTGCCAGCTCCGACGGGACAGGGGCTAACTATGGCTACACCTTC.

This clone has a handful of counts. This rearrangement joins TRBV28 to TRBJ2-4; tentatively, D is TRBD2 (5 bases). CDR1 and CDR2 from the germline V gene are MDHEN and SYDVKM. The V and J ends lost 7 bases and 8 bases respectively, with 12 bases between them. The CDR3 has 12 amino acids. This chain's CDR3 is CASTTTEDIQYF. The CDR3 nucleotides read TGTGCCAGCACTACTACGGAGGACATTCAGTACTTC.

The V and J genes are TRBV5-4 and TRBJ1-1; the match to TRBD1 covers 9 bases. The V gene end was trimmed by 4 bases and the J gene end by 4 bases; junction bases not matched to a gene: 11. The CDR3 is 16 amino acids. Germline V CDR1 and CDR2: SGHNT, YYREEE (reference sequence). The CDR3 loop reads CASSVNRGQGVTEAFF. The CDR3 coding sequence is TGTGCCAGCAGCGTTAACAGGGGGCAGGGGGTCACTGAAGCTTTCTTT.

Comment on this clone: This sample includes further DNA sequences coding for the same CDR3. The chain has TRBV7-9 and TRBJ1-2, with TRBD1 as a possible D gene (6 bases). V was shortened by 6 bases and J by 5 bases, with 10 bases between the two germline ends. The germline V gene encodes CDR1 SEHNR and CDR2 FQNEAQ (reference sequence). The CDR3 has 12 residues. This CDR3 is CASSLQGYGYTF. CDR3 sequence (DNA): TGTGCCAGCAGTCTTCAGGGGTATGGCTACACCTTC.

The CDR3 here is CATSFESGETQYF. The CDR3 DNA reads TGTGCCACCTCCTTTGAGTCGGGGGAGACCCAGTACTTC. The chain carries TRBV7-4 and TRBJ2-5, with D possibly matching TRBD2 (5 bases). The V end lost 10 bases, the J end lost 5 bases, and 17 bases lay between the germline ends. The CDR3 runs to 13 residues. Germline assignment: CDR1 SGHVT and CDR2 SQSDAQ.